These T cell receptor beta chains were read from a single sample in a study of cytomegalovirus exposure and HLA in healthy donors. Data came from immunoSEQ multiplex PCR; TCRdb stores just in-frame clones and leaves some out. The top ten hold about 2.2% of the sample, which has over 100,000 clones, 55% to 65% seen once. Sample: PBMCs. These receptors were collected from a woman in her twenties or thirties in good health and CMV-seronegative. CDR3s include the opening cysteine and the closing phenylalanine or tryptophan. The D gene is left open where the match is weak. Size is omitted from some rows. Given values are once, few, many or a class for expanded clones.

D: .
size: .
J: TRBJ1-3
length: 16
V: TRBV7-2
CDR3: CASSLALGAGGNTIYF
DNA: TGTGCCAGCAGCTTAGCGTTGGGGGCTGGTGGAAACACCATATATTTT

D: TRBD1
size: .
J: TRBJ1-1
length: 13
V: TRBV5-5
CDR3: CASSFPDRSEAFF
DNA: TGTGCCAGCAGCTTCCCGGACAGGTCCGAAGCTTTCTTT

D: .
size: few
J: TRBJ2-7
length: 13
V: TRBV25-1
CDR3: CASSRSPSYEQYF
DNA: TGTGCCAGCAGCAGGTCCCCCTCCTACGAGCAGTACTTC

D: TRBD1
size: .
J: TRBJ1-1
length: 19
V: TRBV7-9
CDR3: CASSLRPGTHRGTNTEAFF
DNA: TGTGCCAGCAGCTTACGCCCGGGCACCCACAGGGGCACGAACACTGAAGCTTTCTTT

D: .
size: .
J: TRBJ2-2
length: 15
V: TRBV5-1
CDR3: CATSEGQINTGELFF
DNA: TGCGCCACCTCAGAGGGACAAATCAACACCGGGGAGCTGTTTTTT

D: TRBD2
size: once
J: TRBJ2-1
length: 13
V: TRBV14
CDR3: CASSHRLAERQFF
DNA: TGTGCCAGCAGCCATAGACTAGCGGAGAGGCAGTTCTTC

D: .
size: .
J: TRBJ1-1
length: 14
V: TRBV10-3
CDR3: CAIRKDGGGTEAFF
DNA: TGTGCCATCCGGAAGGACGGGGGAGGGACTGAAGCTTTCTTT

D: .
size: .
J: TRBJ1-6
length: 15
V: TRBV19
CDR3: CASRSGGTDNSPLHF
DNA: TGTGCCAGTAGATCCGGGGGGACTGACAATTCACCCCTCCACTTT

D: .
size: few
J: TRBJ2-6
length: 14
V: TRBV27
CDR3: CASSPTSGANVLTF
DNA: TGTGCCAGCAGTCCAACTTCTGGGGCCAACGTCCTGACTTTC

D: TRBD1
size: .
J: TRBJ2-7
length: 13
V: TRBV10-3
CDR3: CAISHRGNDEQYF
DNA: TGTGCCATCAGTCACAGGGGCAACGACGAGCAGTACTTC

D: .
size: once
J: TRBJ2-7
length: 17
V: TRBV7-2
CDR3: CASSLAGAGLTDYEQYF
DNA: TGTGCCAGCAGCTTAGCAGGCGCAGGACTAACCGATTACGAGCAGTACTTC

D: .
size: .
J: TRBJ1-5
length: 13
V: TRBV7-9
CDR3: CASSLAANQPQHF
DNA: TGTGCCAGCAGCTTAGCGGCAAATCAGCCCCAGCATTTT

D: TRBD1
size: .
J: TRBJ2-1
length: 15
V: TRBV9
CDR3: CASSVGGRGRNEQFF
DNA: TGTGCCAGCAGCGTAGGTGGCAGGGGGCGAAATGAGCAGTTCTTC

D: TRBD1
size: .
J: TRBJ1-2
length: 14
V: TRBV5-1
CDR3: CASSKGQGAGGYTF
DNA: TGCGCCAGCAGCAAAGGACAGGGGGCGGGTGGCTACACCTTC

D: TRBD1
size: few
J: TRBJ1-4
length: 15
V: TRBV6-5
CDR3: CASSYSTGSNEKLFF
DNA: TGTGCCAGCAGTTATTCGACAGGGTCAAATGAAAAACTGTTTTTT

D: TRBD2
size: .
J: TRBJ2-2
length: 18
V: TRBV6-1
CDR3: CASSVRLAGGLMAGELFF
DNA: TGTGCCAGCAGTGTCCGACTAGCGGGAGGCCTGATGGCCGGGGAGCTGTTTTTT

D: .
size: .
J: TRBJ2-1
length: 16
V: TRBV4-1
CDR3: CASSQEIFRGYNEQFF
DNA: TGCGCCAGCAGCCAAGAAATTTTCAGGGGCTACAATGAGCAGTTCTTC

D: TRBD1
size: few
J: TRBJ1-4
length: 15
V: TRBV7-9
CDR3: CASSLVQGGHEKLFF
DNA: TGTGCCAGCAGCTTGGTACAGGGGGGACATGAAAAACTGTTTTTT

D: TRBD2
size: few
J: TRBJ2-1
length: 16
V: TRBV4-3
CDR3: CASSQGGAGSYNEQFF
DNA: TGCGCCAGCAGCCAAGGAGGAGCGGGATCCTACAATGAGCAGTTCTTC

D: .
size: .
J: TRBJ1-1
length: 13
V: TRBV7-9
CDR3: CASSLGGGTEAFF
DNA: TGTGCCAGCAGCTTAGGGGGGGGCACTGAAGCTTTCTTT

D: TRBD1
size: .
J: TRBJ2-3
length: 17
V: TRBV19
CDR3: CASSRGMTGDGTDTQYF
DNA: TGTGCCAGTAGCCGAGGGATGACAGGGGATGGTACAGATACGCAGTATTTT

D: TRBD2
size: few
J: TRBJ2-1
length: 15
V: TRBV7-2
CDR3: CASSPTSGSYNEQFF
DNA: TGTGCCAGCAGCCCCACTAGCGGCTCCTACAATGAGCAGTTCTTC

D: .
size: .
J: TRBJ2-1
length: 14
V: TRBV19
CDR3: CASSRVNTLHEQFF
DNA: TGTGCCAGTAGTCGGGTGAACACGCTCCATGAGCAGTTCTTC

D: .
size: .
J: TRBJ2-7
length: 15
V: TRBV6-5
CDR3: CATRTGVGPAYEQYF
DNA: TGTGCCACCCGGACGGGGGTTGGGCCCGCCTACGAGCAGTACTTC

D: TRBD1
size: few
J: TRBJ2-7
length: 14
V: TRBV6-5
CDR3: CASSPPDRPYEQYF
DNA: TGTGCCAGCAGTCCCCCGGACAGGCCCTACGAGCAGTACTTC

D: TRBD2
size: .
J: TRBJ2-7
length: 16
V: TRBV5-4
CDR3: CASSLRGSGSPRQQYF
DNA: TGTGCCAGCAGCTTGAGGGGTAGCGGGAGCCCTCGGCAGCAGTACTTC

D: TRBD1
size: .
J: TRBJ1-1
length: 14
V: TRBV28
CDR3: CASEAPGQYTEAFF
DNA: TGTGCCAGCGAAGCACCGGGACAGTACACTGAAGCTTTCTTT

D: .
size: .
J: TRBJ1-1
length: 13
V: TRBV2
CDR3: CASHPEKNTEAFF
DNA: TGTGCCAGCCACCCGGAGAAGAACACTGAAGCTTTCTTT

D: .
size: .
J: TRBJ2-3
length: 16
V: TRBV9
CDR3: CASSASAELGADTQYF
DNA: TGTGCCAGCAGCGCAAGCGCGGAGCTCGGAGCAGATACGCAGTATTTT

D: TRBD1
size: .
J: TRBJ2-7
length: 14
V: TRBV28
CDR3: CASSRTGDHYEQYF
DNA: TGTGCCAGCAGTCGGACAGGGGATCACTACGAGCAGTACTTC

D: TRBD2
size: .
J: TRBJ2-2
length: 16
V: TRBV5-1
CDR3: CASRRRTGGRVGELFF
DNA: TGCGCCAGCAGGCGACGGACGGGAGGACGGGTCGGGGAGCTGTTTTTT

D: .
size: .
J: TRBJ2-3
length: 13
V: TRBV5-1
CDR3: CASSPPSTDTQYF
DNA: TGCGCCAGCAGCCCCCCTAGCACAGATACGCAGTATTTT

D: TRBD2
size: .
J: TRBJ2-1
length: 16
V: TRBV5-1
CDR3: CASSPWRRERGNEQFF
DNA: TGCGCCAGCAGCCCGTGGAGGCGGGAGAGGGGCAATGAGCAGTTCTTC

D: TRBD2
size: few
J: TRBJ2-5
length: 14
V: TRBV10-3
CDR3: CAISELAGGRGWDF
DNA: TGTGCCATCAGTGAATTGGCTGGCGGGAGAGGTTGGGACTTC

D: .
size: .
J: TRBJ2-3
length: 14
V: TRBV23-1
CDR3: CASMFHGHTDTQYF
DNA: TGCGCCAGCATGTTCCACGGACACACAGATACGCAGTATTTT

D: TRBD1
size: .
J: TRBJ2-5
length: 16
V: TRBV7-9
CDR3: CASSLGDRGLQETQYF
DNA: TGTGCCAGCAGCTTAGGGGACAGGGGTCTCCAAGAGACCCAGTACTTC

D: TRBD2
size: .
J: TRBJ2-3
length: 17
V: TRBV29-1
CDR3: CSVDGFLAGGYRDTQYF
DNA: TGCAGCGTTGACGGGTTCCTAGCGGGAGGTTACAGAGATACGCAGTATTTT

D: .
size: .
J: TRBJ2-2
length: 16
V: TRBV7-9
CDR3: CASSQRQALNTGELFF
DNA: TGTGCCAGCAGCCAGAGACAGGCCTTGAACACCGGGGAGCTGTTTTTT

D: .
size: .
J: TRBJ1-2
length: 13
V: TRBV18
CDR3: CASSPQGGYGYTF
DNA: TGTGCCAGCTCACCCCAAGGGGGCTATGGCTACACCTTC

D: .
size: .
J: TRBJ2-1
length: 12
V: TRBV7-2
CDR3: CASSQTRDEQFF
DNA: TGTGCCAGCAGCCAAACTAGGGATGAGCAGTTCTTC

D: .
size: .
J: TRBJ2-5
length: 14
V: TRBV18
CDR3: CASSPQQKDQTQYF
DNA: TGTGCCAGCTCACCACAACAGAAGGATCAGACCCAGTACTTC

D: TRBD2
size: few
J: TRBJ2-3
length: 15
V: TRBV7-3
CDR3: CASSNSGSWVDTQYF
DNA: TGTGCCAGCAGCAACAGCGGGAGCTGGGTAGATACGCAGTATTTT

D: TRBD2
size: .
J: TRBJ2-1
length: 15
V: TRBV11-3
CDR3: CASSSRTSGYNEQFF
DNA: TGTGCCAGCAGCTCCAGGACTAGCGGCTACAATGAGCAGTTCTTC

D: .
size: few
J: TRBJ1-5
length: 17
V: TRBV30
CDR3: CAWSEGGTGPGNQPQHF
DNA: TGTGCCTGGAGTGAGGGGGGGACCGGACCCGGCAATCAGCCCCAGCATTTT

D: TRBD1
size: .
J: TRBJ1-5
length: 16
V: TRBV5-6
CDR3: CASSQTPGQDNQPQHF
DNA: TGTGCCAGCAGCCAAACCCCGGGACAGGACAATCAGCCCCAGCATTTT

D: .
size: .
J: TRBJ2-7
length: 21
V: TRBV5-1
CDR3: CASSLGSRGKGLLPSSYEQYF
DNA: TGCGCCAGCAGCTTGGGGTCCCGGGGGAAGGGCCTATTACCGAGCTCCTACGAGCAGTACTTC

D: TRBD1
size: .
J: TRBJ2-2
length: 15
V: TRBV5-4
CDR3: CASSLENRGTGELFF
DNA: TGTGCCAGCAGCTTGGAGAACAGGGGCACCGGGGAGCTGTTTTTT

D: TRBD1
size: few
J: TRBJ2-3
length: 16
V: TRBV9
CDR3: CASSVAGTGLADTQYF
DNA: TGTGCCAGCAGCGTAGCCGGGACAGGGTTAGCAGATACGCAGTATTTT

D: .
size: .
J: TRBJ2-7
length: 11
V: TRBV25-1
CDR3: CASSERYEQYF
DNA: TGTGCCAGCAGTGAGCGCTACGAGCAGTACTTC

D: TRBD1
size: .
J: TRBJ1-1
length: 14
V: TRBV28
CDR3: CASFHRDRYTEAFF
DNA: TGTGCCAGCTTTCACCGGGACAGGTACACTGAAGCTTTCTTT

D: .
size: .
J: TRBJ2-3
length: 16
V: TRBV7-8
CDR3: CASSSSRDWTPSTQYF
DNA: TGTGCCAGCAGCTCATCCCGGGACTGGACTCCATCTACGCAGTATTTT

D: TRBD1
size: .
J: TRBJ2-3
length: 16
V: TRBV10-3
CDR3: CAISVKGQLSTDTQYF
DNA: TGTGCCATCAGTGTTAAGGGACAGCTAAGCACAGATACGCAGTATTTT

D: TRBD2
size: .
J: TRBJ2-5
length: 15
V: TRBV27
CDR3: CASSGLAGVRETQYF
DNA: TGTGCCAGCAGTGGGCTAGCGGGAGTTCGGGAGACCCAGTACTTC

D: .
size: few
J: TRBJ2-2
length: 17
V: TRBV7-9
CDR3: CASSLRGDGVYTGELFF
DNA: TGTGCCAGCAGCTTAAGGGGCGACGGAGTATACACCGGGGAGCTGTTTTTT

D: TRBD1
size: .
J: TRBJ1-2
length: 10
V: TRBV20-1
CDR3: CSGTGDGYTF
DNA: TGCAGTGGGACAGGGGATGGCTACACCTTC

D: .
size: few
J: TRBJ1-2
length: 13
V: TRBV30
CDR3: CAWQKQGHYGYTF
DNA: TGTGCCTGGCAAAAACAGGGCCACTATGGCTACACCTTC

D: TRBD1
size: .
J: TRBJ1-2
length: 13
V: TRBV5-5
CDR3: CASSSDRGYGYTF
DNA: TGTGCCAGCAGCTCGGACAGGGGCTATGGCTACACCTTC

D: TRBD1
size: .
J: TRBJ1-1
length: 17
V: TRBV18
CDR3: CASSPSRDRGRNTEAFF
DNA: TGTGCCAGCTCACCGTCCCGGGACAGGGGAAGGAACACTGAAGCTTTCTTT

D: TRBD1
size: .
J: TRBJ1-1
length: 14
V: TRBV5-4
CDR3: CASSRDWTGVEAFF
DNA: TGTGCCAGCAGCCGGGATTGGACAGGTGTTGAAGCTTTCTTT